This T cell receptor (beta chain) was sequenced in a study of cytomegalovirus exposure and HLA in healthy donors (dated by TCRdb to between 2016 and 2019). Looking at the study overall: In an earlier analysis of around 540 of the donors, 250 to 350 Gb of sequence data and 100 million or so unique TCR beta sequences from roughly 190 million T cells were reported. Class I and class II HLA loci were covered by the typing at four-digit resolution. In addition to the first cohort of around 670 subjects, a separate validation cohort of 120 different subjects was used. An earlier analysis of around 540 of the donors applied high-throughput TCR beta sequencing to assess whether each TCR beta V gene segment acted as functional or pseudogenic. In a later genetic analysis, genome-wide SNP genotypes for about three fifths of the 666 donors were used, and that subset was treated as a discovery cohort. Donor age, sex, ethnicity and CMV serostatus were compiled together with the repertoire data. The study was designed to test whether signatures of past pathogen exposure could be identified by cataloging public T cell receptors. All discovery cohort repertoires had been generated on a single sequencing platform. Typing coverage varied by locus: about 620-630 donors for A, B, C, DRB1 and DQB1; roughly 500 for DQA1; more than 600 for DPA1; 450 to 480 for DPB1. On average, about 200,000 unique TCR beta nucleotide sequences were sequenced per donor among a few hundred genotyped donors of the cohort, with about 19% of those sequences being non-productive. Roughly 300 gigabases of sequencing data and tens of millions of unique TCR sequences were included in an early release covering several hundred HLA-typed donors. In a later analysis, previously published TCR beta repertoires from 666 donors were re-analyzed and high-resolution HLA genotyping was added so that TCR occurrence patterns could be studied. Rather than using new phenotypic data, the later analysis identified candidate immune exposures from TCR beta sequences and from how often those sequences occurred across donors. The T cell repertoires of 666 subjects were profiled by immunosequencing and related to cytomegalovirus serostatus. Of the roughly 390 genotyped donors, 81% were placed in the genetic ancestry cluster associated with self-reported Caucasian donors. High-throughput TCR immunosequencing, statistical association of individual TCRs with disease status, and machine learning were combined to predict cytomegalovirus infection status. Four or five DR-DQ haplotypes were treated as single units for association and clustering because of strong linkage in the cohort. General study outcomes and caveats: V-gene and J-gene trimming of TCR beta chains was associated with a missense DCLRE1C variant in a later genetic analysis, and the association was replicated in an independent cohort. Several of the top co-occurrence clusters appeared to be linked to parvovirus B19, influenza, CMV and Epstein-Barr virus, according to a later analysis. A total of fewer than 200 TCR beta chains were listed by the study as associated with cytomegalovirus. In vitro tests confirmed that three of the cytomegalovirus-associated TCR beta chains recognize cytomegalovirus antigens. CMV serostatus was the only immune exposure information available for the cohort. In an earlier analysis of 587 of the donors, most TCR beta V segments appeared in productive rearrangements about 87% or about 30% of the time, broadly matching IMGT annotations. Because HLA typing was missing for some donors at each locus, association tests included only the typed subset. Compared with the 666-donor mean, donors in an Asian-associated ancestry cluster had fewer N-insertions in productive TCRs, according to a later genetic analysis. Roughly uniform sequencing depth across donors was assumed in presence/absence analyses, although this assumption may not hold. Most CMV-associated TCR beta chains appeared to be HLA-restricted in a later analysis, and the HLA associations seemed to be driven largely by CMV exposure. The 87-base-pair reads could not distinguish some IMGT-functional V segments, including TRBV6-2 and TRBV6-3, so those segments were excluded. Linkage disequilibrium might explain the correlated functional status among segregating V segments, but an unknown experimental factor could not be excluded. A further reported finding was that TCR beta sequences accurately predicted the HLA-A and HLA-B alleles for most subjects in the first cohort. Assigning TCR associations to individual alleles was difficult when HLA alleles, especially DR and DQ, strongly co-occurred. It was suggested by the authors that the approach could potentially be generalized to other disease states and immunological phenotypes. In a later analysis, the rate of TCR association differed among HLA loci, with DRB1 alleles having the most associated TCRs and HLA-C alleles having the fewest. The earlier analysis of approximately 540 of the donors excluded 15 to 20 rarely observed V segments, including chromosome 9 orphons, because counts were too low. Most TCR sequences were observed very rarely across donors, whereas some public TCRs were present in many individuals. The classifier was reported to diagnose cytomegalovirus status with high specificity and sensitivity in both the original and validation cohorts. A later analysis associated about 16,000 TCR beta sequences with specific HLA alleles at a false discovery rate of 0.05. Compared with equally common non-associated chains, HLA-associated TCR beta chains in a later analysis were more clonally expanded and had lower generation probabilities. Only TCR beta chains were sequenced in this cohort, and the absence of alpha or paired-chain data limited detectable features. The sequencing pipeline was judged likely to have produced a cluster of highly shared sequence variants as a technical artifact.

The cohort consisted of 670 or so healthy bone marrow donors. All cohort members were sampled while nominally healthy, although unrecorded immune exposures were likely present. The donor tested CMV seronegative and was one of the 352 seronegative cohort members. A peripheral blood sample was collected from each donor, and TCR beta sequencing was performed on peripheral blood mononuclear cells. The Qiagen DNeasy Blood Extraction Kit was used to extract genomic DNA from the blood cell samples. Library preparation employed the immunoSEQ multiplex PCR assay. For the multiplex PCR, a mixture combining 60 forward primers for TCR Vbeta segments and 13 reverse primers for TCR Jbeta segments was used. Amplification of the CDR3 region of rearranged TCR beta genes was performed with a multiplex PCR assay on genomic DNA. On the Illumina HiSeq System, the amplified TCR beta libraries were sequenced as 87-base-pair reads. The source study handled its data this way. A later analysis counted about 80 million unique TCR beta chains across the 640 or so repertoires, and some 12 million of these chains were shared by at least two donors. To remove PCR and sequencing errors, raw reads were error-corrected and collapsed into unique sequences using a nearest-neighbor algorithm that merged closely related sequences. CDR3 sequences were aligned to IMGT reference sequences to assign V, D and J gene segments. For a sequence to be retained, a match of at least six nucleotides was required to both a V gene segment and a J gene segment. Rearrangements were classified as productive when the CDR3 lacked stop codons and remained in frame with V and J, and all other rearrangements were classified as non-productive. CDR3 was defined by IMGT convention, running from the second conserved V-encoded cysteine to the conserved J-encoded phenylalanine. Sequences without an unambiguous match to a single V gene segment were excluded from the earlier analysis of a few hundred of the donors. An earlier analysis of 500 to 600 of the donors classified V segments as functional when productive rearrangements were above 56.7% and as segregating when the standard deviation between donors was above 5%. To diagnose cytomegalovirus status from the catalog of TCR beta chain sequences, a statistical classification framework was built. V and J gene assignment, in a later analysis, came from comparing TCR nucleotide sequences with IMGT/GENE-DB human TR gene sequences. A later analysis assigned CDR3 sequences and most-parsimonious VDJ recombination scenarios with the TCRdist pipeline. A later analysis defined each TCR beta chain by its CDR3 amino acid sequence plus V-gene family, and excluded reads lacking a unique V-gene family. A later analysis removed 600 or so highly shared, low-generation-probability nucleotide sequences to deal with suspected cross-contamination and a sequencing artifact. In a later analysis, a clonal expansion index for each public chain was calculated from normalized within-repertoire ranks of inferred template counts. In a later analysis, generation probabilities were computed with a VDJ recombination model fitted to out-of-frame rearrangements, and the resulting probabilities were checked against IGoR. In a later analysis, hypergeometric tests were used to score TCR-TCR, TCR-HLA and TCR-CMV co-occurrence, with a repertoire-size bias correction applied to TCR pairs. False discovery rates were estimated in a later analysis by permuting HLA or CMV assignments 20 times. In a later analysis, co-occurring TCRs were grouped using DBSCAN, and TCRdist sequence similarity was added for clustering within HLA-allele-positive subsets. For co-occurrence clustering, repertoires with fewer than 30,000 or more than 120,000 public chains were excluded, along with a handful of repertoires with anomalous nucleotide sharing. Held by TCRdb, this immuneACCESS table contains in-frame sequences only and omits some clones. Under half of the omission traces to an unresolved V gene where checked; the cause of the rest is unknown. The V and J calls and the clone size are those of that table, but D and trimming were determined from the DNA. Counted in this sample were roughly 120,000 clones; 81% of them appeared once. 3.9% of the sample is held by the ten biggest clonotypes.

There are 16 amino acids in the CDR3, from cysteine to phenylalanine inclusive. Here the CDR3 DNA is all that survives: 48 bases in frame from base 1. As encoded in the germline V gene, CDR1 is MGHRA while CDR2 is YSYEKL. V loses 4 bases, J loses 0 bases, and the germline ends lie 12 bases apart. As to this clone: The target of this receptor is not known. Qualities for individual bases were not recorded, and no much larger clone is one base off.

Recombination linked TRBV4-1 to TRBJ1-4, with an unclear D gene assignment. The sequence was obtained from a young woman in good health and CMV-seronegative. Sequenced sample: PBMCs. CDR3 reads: CASSPWTLSTNEKLFF. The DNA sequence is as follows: TGCGCCAGCAGCCCCTGGACTCTGTCAACTAATGAAAAACTGTTTTTT.